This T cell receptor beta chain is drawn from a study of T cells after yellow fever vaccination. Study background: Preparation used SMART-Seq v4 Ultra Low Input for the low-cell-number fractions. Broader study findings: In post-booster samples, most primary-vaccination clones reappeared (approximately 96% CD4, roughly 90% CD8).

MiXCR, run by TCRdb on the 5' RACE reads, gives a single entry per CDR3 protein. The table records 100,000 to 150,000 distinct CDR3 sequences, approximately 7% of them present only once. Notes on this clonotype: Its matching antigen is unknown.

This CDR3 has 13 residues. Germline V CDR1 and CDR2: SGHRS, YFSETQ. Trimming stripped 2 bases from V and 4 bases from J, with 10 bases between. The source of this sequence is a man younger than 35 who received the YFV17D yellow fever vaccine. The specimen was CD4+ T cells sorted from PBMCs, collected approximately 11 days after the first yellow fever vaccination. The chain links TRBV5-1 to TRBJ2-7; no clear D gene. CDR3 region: CASSFEVAYEQYF. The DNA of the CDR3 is TGCGCCAGCAGCTTTGAAGTTGCGTACGAGCAGTACTTC.